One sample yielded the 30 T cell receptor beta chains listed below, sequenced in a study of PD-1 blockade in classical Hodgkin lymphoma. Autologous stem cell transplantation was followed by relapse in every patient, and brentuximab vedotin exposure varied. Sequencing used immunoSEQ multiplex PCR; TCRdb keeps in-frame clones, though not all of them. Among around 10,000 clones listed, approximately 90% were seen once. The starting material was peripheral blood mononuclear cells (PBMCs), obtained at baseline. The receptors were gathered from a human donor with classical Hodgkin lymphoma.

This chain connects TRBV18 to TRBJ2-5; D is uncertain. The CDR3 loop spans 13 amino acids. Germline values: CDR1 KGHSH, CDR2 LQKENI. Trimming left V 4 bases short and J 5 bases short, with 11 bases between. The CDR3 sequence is CASSQISRETQYF. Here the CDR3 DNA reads TGTGCCAGCTCACAGATCTCCCGGGAGACCCAGTACTTC.

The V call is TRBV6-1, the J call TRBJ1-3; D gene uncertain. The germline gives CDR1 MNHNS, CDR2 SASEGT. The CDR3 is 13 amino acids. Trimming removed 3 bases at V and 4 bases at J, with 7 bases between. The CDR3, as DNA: TGTGCCAGCAGTGACGGTCTCGGAAACACCATATATTTT. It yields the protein CASSDGLGNTIYF.

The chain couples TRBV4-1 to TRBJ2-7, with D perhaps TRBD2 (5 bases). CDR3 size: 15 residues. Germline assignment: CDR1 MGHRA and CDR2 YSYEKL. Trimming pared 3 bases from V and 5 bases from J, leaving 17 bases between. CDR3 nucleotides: TGCGCCAGCAGCCATAATGGACTCCGCGAGGACGAGCAGTACTTC. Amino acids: CASSHNGLREDEQYF.

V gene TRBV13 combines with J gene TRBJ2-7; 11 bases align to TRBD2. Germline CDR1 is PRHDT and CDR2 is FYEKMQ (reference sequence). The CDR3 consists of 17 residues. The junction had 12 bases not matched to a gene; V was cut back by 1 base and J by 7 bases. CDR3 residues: CASSLVRPTSGTSEQYF. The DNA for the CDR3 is TGTGCCAGCAGCTTAGTTAGGCCGACTAGCGGGACCTCGGAGCAGTACTTC.

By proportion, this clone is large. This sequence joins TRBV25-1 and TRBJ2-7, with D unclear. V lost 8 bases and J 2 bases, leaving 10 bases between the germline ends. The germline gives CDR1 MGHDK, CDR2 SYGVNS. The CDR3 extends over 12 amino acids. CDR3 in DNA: TGTGCCAGCGGACGTAACCCCTACGAGCAGTACTTC. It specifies CASGRNPYEQYF.

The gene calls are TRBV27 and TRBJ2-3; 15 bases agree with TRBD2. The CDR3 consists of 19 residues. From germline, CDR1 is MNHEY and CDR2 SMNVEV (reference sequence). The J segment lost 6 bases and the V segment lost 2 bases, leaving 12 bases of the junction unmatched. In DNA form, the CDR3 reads TGTGCCAGCAGTTTACTGTCCGGACTAGCGGGAGGGCGCGTGGATACGCAGTATTTT. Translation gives CASSLLSGLAGGRVDTQYF.

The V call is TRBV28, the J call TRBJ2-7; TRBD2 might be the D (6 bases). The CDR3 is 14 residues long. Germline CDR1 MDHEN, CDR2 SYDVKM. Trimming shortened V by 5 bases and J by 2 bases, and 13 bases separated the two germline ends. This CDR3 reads CASSDSGNPYEQYF. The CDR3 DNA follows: TGTGCCAGCAGTGATAGCGGAAACCCCTACGAGCAGTACTTC.

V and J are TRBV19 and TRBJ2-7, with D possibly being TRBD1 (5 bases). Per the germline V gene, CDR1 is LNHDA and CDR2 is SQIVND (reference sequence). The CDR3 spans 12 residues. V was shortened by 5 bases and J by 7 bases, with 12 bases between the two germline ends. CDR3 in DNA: TGTGCCAGTAGTGGACATTTTGGGGAGCAGTACTTC. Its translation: CASSGHFGEQYF.

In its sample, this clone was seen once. Here the CDR3 DNA reads TGTGCCAGCAGTTCCGGACTGGCCCCCTACGAGCAGTACTTC. Encoded protein: CASSSGLAPYEQYF. The chain has TRBV27 and TRBJ2-7; D might be TRBD2 (5 bases). V was shortened by 4 bases and J by 2 bases, with 12 bases between the two germline ends. Germline-derived CDR1 and CDR2 are MNHEY and SMNVEV (reference sequence). The CDR3 runs to 14 residues.

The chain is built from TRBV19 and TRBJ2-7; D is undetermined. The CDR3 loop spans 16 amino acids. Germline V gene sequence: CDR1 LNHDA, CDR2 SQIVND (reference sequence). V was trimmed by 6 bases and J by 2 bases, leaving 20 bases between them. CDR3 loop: CASSRIIAKGPYEQYF. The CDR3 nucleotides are TGTGCCAGTAGCCGGATTATCGCCAAGGGCCCCTACGAGCAGTACTTC.

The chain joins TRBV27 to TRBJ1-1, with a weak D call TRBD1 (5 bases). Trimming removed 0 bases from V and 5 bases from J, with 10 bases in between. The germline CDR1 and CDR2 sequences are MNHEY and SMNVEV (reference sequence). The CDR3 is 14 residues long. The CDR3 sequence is CASSLSGGRTEAFF. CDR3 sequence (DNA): TGTGCCAGCAGTTTATCGGGGGGACGGACTGAAGCTTTCTTT.

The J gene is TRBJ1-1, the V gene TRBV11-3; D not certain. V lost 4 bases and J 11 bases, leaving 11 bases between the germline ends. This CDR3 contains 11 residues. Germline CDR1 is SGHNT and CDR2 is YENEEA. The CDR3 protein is CASSSLLVAFF. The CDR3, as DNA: TGTGCCAGCAGCTCCCTCTTGGTGGCTTTCTTT.

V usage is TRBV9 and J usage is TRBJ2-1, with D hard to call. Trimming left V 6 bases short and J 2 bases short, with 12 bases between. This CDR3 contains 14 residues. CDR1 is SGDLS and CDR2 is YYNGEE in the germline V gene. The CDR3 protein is CASTPGLTYNEQFF. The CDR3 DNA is TGTGCCAGCACCCCTGGGCTAACCTACAATGAGCAGTTCTTC.

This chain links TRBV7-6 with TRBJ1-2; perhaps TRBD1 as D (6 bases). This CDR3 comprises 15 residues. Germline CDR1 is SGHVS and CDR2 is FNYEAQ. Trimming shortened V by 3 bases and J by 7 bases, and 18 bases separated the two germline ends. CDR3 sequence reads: CASSFGGGGRSGYTF. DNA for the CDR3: TGTGCCAGCAGCTTTGGCGGTGGGGGGCGGAGTGGCTACACCTTC.

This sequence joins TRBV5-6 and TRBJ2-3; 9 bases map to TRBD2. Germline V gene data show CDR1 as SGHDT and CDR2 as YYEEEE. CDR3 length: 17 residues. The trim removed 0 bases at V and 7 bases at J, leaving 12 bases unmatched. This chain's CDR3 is CASSLGGLAGVTHTQYF. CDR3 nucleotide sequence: TGTGCCAGCAGCTTGGGGGGCTTAGCGGGAGTCACGCATACGCAGTATTTT.

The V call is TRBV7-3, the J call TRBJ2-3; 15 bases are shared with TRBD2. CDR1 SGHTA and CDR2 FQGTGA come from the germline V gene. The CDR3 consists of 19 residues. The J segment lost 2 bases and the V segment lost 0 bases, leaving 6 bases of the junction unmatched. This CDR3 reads CASSLTGLAGGSHTDTQYF. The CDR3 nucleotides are TGTGCCAGCAGCTTAACGGGACTAGCGGGAGGTTCCCACACAGATACGCAGTATTTT.

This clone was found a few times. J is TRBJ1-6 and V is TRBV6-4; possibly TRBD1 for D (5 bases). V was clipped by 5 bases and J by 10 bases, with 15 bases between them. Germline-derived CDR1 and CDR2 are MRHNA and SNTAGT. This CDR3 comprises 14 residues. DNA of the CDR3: TGTGCCAGCAGTCCCTCGGGGGTGGGGTCACCCCTCCACTTT. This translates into CASSPSGVGSPLHF.

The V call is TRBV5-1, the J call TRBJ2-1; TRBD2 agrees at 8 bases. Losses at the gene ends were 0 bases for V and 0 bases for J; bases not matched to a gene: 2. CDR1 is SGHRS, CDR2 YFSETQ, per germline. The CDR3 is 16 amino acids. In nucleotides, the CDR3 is TGCGCCAGCAGCTTGGGAAGCGGGGGCTCCTACAATGAGCAGTTCTTC. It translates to CASSLGSGGSYNEQFF.

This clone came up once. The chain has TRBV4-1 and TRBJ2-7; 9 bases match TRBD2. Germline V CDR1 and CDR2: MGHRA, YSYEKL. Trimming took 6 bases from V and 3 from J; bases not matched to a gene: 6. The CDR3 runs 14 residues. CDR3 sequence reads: CASRAGGPYYEQYF. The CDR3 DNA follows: TGCGCCAGCAGGGCGGGAGGGCCCTACTACGAGCAGTACTTC.

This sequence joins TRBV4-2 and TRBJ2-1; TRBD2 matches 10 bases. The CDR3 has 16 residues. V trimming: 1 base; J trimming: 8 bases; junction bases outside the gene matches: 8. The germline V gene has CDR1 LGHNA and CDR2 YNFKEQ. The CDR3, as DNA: TGTGCCAGCAGCCAAGGTACTAGCGGGGAGGGATATGAGCAGTTCTTC. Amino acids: CASSQGTSGEGYEQFF.

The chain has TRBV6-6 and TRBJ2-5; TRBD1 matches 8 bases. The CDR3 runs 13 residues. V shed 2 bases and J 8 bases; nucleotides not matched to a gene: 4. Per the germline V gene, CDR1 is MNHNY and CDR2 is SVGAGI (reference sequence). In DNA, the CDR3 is TGTGCCAGCAGTTACCCAGGGGGCGAAACCCAGTACTTC. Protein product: CASSYPGGETQYF.

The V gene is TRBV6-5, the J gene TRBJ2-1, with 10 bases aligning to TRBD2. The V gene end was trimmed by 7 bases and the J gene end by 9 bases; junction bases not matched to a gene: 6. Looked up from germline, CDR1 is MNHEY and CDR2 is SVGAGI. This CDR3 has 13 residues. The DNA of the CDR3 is TGTGCCAGCAATGGAATAGCGGGAGGTGAGCAGTTCTTC. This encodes CASNGIAGGEQFF.

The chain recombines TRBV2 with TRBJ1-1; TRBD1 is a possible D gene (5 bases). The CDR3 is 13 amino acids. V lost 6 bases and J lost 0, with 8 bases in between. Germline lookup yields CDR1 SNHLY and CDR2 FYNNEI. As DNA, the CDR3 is TGTGCCAGCAGGGGGGGGGTGAACACTGAAGCTTTCTTT. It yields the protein CASRGGVNTEAFF.

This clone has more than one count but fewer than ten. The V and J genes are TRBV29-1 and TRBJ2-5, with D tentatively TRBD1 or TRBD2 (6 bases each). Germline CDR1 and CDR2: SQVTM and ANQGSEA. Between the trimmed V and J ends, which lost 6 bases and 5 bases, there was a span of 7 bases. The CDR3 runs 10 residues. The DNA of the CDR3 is TGCAGCGTAGGGGGGGAGACCCAGTACTTC. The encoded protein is CSVGGETQYF.

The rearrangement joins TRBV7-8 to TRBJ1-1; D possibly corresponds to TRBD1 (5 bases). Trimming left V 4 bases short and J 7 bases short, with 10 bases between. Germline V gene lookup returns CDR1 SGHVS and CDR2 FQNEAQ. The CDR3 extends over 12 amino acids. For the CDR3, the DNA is TGTGCCAGCAGCTCCGCGGGACTTGAAGCTTTCTTT. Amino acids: CASSSAGLEAFF.

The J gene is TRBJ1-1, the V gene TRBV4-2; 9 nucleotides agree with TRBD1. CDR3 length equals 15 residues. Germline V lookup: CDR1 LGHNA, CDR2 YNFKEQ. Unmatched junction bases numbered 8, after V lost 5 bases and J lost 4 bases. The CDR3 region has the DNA TGTGCCAGCAGCGGGACAGGGCTTGGGAGCACTGAAGCTTTCTTT. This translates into CASSGTGLGSTEAFF.

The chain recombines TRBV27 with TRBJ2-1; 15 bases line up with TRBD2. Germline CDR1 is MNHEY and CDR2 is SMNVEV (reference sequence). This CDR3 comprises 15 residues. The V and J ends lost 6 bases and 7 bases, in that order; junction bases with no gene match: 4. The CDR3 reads CASRLGTSGRNEQFF. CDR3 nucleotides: TGTGCCAGCAGACTCGGGACTAGCGGGAGGAATGAGCAGTTCTTC.

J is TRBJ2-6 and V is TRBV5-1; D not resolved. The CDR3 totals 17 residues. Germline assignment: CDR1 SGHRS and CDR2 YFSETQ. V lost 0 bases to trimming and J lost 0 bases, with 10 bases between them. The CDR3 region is CASSLVWDNSGANVLTF. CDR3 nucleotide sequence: TGCGCCAGCAGCTTGGTTTGGGATAACTCTGGGGCCAACGTCCTGACTTTC.

The chain's CDR3 is CASSQGQVPGEQYF. CDR3 coding DNA: TGCGCCAGCAGCCAAGGACAGGTCCCTGGAGAGCAGTACTTC. The chain is built from TRBV4-1 and TRBJ2-7; tentatively, D is TRBD1 (6 bases). The CDR3 runs 14 residues. Trimming removed 1 base at V and 7 bases at J, with 14 bases between. Germline values: CDR1 MGHRA, CDR2 YSYEKL.

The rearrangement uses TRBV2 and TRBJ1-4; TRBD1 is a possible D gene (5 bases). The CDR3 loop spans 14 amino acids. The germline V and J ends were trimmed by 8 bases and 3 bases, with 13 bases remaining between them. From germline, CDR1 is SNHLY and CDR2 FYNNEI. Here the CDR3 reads CASGAQPSNEKLFF. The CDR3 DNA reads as TGTGCCAGCGGGGCCCAGCCTTCTAATGAAAAACTGTTTTTT.